This entry is about one T cell receptor beta chain. The CDR3 sequence is 13 residues long. CDR1 is MDHEN, CDR2 SYDVKM, per germline. The V end was cut by 8 bases, the J end by 7 bases, with 12 bases between. The data are from a study of blood T cell repertoires in COVID-19. Method: immunoSEQ multiplex PCR; TCRdb's copy keeps in-frame clones and lacks some. The table includes a few hundred thousand clones, around 91% detected once. Sample: peripheral blood. This TCR derives from a woman aged 60-70 years with acute or convalescent COVID-19. The chain employs TRBV28 and TRBJ1-6; D is possibly TRBD1 (6 bases). For the CDR3, the DNA is TGTGCCAGCGAACAGGGCCAAAATTCACCCCTCCACTTT. It yields the protein CASEQGQNSPLHF.